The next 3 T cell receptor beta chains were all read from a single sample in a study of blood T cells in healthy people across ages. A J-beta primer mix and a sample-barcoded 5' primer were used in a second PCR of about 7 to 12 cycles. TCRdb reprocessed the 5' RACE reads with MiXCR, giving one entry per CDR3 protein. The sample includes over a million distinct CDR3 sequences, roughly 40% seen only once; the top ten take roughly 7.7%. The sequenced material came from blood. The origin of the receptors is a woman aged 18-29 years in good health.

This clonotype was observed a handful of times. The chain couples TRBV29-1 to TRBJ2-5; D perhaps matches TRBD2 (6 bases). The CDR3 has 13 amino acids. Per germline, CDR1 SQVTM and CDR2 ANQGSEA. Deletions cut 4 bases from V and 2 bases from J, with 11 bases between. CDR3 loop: CSVARGTQETQYF. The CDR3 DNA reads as TGCAGCGTTGCGCGGGGTACTCAAGAGACCCAGTACTTC.

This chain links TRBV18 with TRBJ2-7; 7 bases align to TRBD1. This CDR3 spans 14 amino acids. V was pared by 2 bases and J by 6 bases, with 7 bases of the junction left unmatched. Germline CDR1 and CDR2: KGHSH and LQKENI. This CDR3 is CASSPGQEGGEQYF. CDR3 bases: TGTGCCAGCTCACCAGGACAGGAAGGTGGCGAGCAGTACTTC.

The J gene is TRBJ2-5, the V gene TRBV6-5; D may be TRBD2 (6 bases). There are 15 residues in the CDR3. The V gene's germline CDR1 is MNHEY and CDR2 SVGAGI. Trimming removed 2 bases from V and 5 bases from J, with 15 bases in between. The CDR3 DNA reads TGTGCCAGCAGTTACATCTCGACTAGTTCGGAGACCCAGTACTTC. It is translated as CASSYISTSSETQYF.